The following is a TCR beta chain sequence with its context. This clonotype was picked up many times. Its antigen specificity is not known. No per-base quality is available; no much larger clone lies one base away. Ophthalmopathy patients had moderately to severely active disease, Clinical Activity Score of at least 3, NOSPECS grade of at least 4, and disease duration under 3 months. Patients with other autoimmune diseases, uncontrolled infections, pregnancy or lactation were excluded. Clinical symptoms, serum thyroxine, TRAb, thyroid ultrasound and orbital computed tomography formed the basis of the diagnosis. Using Ficoll-Paque density gradient centrifugation, PBMCs were isolated from 9.5 to 10 ml of fresh peripheral blood. Total RNA was extracted with Trizol reagent and quality-checked on an Agilent 2100 Bioanalyzer. For repertoire sequencing, the TCR beta CDR3 regions were amplified from RNA transcripts. HTBI primers and the Qiagen OneStep RT-PCR kit were used in a first-round RT-PCR, which was followed by a second-round multiplex PCR, size selection and purification. Libraries were sequenced on an Illumina HiSeq2000 using paired-end 100 bp reads. Turning to the authors' computational methods: SOAPnuke was used for read processing, and reads with adapters, uncalled bases, a mean Phred below 15, or no exact constant-primer or identifier match were discarded. COPE v1.2.5 was used to merge high-quality paired reads. Clonotypes were defined as unique nucleotide sequences and were aligned to IMGT TRB V, D and J references using MiTCR v1.1. Only V-J combinations with frequency above 0.0001 were analysed, covering around 99% of repertoires. For each V-J combination, a TCR clonal expansion and chaos score was defined as the ratio of F50 clonal expansion to chaos observed in the TCRdist matrix. Features were reduced by Welch's t-statistics and random forest to around 14 V-J combinations, which fed a naive Bayes classifier. Thyroid-blood repertoire similarity was quantified with the Morisita-Horn index. TCRdb took the public reads, trimmed them with fastp at Q25, ran MiXCR for clone calling and kept in-frame beta chains. Entries that share a CDR3 protein sequence are merged under the most common genes and DNA. TCRdb, rather than the study authors, made the V and J calls. Recorded for this sample are a few hundred thousand distinct CDR3 sequences; 17% of them occurred a single time. The top ten hold 9% to 15% of the sample.

The data originate from a study of Graves' ophthalmopathy and Graves' hyperthyroidism (dated 2018 in TCRdb). Some background on the complete study: Peripheral blood was collected before any treatment was given, at the time of initial diagnosis. To tell Graves' ophthalmopathy apart from Graves' hyperthyroidism, and to predict which patients would progress to ophthalmopathy, the study relied on TCR beta repertoire signatures. In total, some 130 blood samples were TCR-sequenced: some 43 ophthalmopathy, about 75 hyperthyroidism and about 17 hyperthyroidism-to-ophthalmopathy patients. To explore V-J signatures that distinguish ophthalmopathy from hyperthyroidism, a discovery set of more than 90 patients was enrolled, made up of around 44 with ophthalmopathy and fewer than 60 with stable hyperthyroidism. The independent validation cohort included some 19 hyperthyroidism patients plus 17 patients who later progressed from hyperthyroidism to ophthalmopathy. In several hyperthyroidism patients, the T-cell repertoires found in thyroid tissue were compared with those found in blood. After sampling, hyperthyroidism patients received methimazole starting at 30 mg daily, and ophthalmopathy patients received high-dose intravenous methylprednisolone.

V loses 4 bases, J loses 2 bases, and the germline ends lie 5 bases apart. Including the terminal cysteine and phenylalanine, the CDR3 comprises 11 residues. The entry retains the CDR3 DNA only, 33 bases that are in frame from base 1. CDR1 SQVTM and CDR2 ANQGSEA are derived from the germline V gene. What the authors observed across the whole study: The 13-signature model separated ophthalmopathy from stable hyperthyroidism with approximately 90% sensitivity and 81.08% specificity in cross-validation, and 80%/75% in the test set. In validation, the model predicted ophthalmopathy progression with about 70% sensitivity and around 72% specificity; some 13 predicted patients were CT-confirmed with GO in a median of 6.5 months. Among expanded thyroid clonotypes with frequency above 0.001, most also showed up in blood, which suggests that blood repertoires may reflect the thyroid immune response. No statistical method was used to set the sample size in advance, and the investigators knew which group each participant was assigned to.

Sequenced sample: peripheral blood. This clonotype was obtained from an adult man with Graves' ophthalmopathy. The rearranged segments are TRBV29-1 and TRBJ2-5; no D gene can be assigned with confidence. The sequence in DNA is TGCAGCGTTGGAGGACAAGAGACCCAGTACTTC. This sequence encodes CSVGGQETQYF.